The entry below gives a single T cell receptor (beta chain) sequence along with its context. Its antigen is unidentified. Per individual sample, eight separate reactions were used to make cDNA. TCRdb reprocessed the 5' RACE reads and keeps a single row for each CDR3 protein, giving no DNA. This sample's table reports approximately 390,000 distinct CDR3 sequences. This sample was taken from a study of monozygotic twins with inflammatory bowel disease. Study outcomes and limitations: Lower sharing of clonotypes with other individuals was seen in IBD patients than in healthy twins. This was most marked in patients showing signs of disease activity. It was in IBD patients that TCRbeta diversity (inverse Simpson) was lower than in healthy co-twins.

Germline CDR1 SEHNR, CDR2 FQNEAQ (reference sequence). This CDR3 has 14 amino acids. The authors drew around 2.6 ml of blood from each donor. The TCR comes from a human donor with ulcerative colitis or Crohn's disease, or a healthy co-twin of an affected twin (not recorded which). The specimen was blood. V and J are TRBV7-9 and TRBJ2-2; TCRdb's D gene call, TRBD2, goes unchecked for lack of DNA. The chain's CDR3 is CASSLTSHTGELFF.